The 24 T cell receptor beta chains in this list originate from one sample, sequenced in a study of OX40 agonist ivuxolimab in advanced cancers. Generated by immunoSEQ multiplex PCR, the TCRdb table keeps only in-frame clones and is missing some. The sample has roughly 64,000 clones, roughly 87% seen once; the top ten hold under 0.8%. The sequencing here drew on CD4+ or CD8+ T cells sorted from blood, taken in a trial of the OX40 agonist ivuxolimab. The receptors come from an adult with an advanced solid tumor such as melanoma, head and neck, liver or kidney cancer.

The rearrangement joins TRBV7-3 to TRBJ2-7; possible D gene TRBD2, 6 bases. The ends were cut back, 6 bases at V and 0 bases at J, with 12 bases in the middle. Germline CDR1 SGHTA, CDR2 FQGTGA. This CDR3 has 14 amino acids. The CDR3 sequence: CASRTMDYSYEQYF. For the CDR3, the DNA is TGTGCCAGCAGAACAATGGACTACTCCTACGAGCAGTACTTC.

The CDR3 loop reads CASSLTGNYGYTF. CDR3 in DNA: TGTGCCAGCAGTTTAACAGGGAACTATGGCTACACCTTC. The chain joins TRBV28 to TRBJ1-2; D possibly corresponds to TRBD1 (6 bases). V was shortened by 2 bases and J by 2 bases, with 6 bases between the two germline ends. Germline V gene lookup returns CDR1 MDHEN and CDR2 SYDVKM. The CDR3 has 13 amino acids.

This chain uses TRBV30 with TRBJ2-1; TRBD1 agrees at 8 bases. The CDR3 is 14 amino acids. Looked up from germline, CDR1 is GTSNPN and CDR2 is SVGIG (reference sequence). V lost 4 bases and J lost 3; bases outside the gene matches: 5. For the CDR3, the DNA is TGTGCCTGGACCGGGACAGGAAGCTACAATGAGCAGTTCTTC. Its translation: CAWTGTGSYNEQFF.

The CDR3 is CAIRSDQTGGNEQFF. The DNA for the CDR3 is TGTGCCATCAGAAGCGACCAGACAGGGGGGAATGAGCAGTTCTTC. The J gene is TRBJ2-1, the V gene TRBV10-3, with TRBD1 identical over 9 bases. CDR3 size: 15 residues. Germline V lookup: CDR1 ENHRY, CDR2 SYGVKD. V lost 6 bases, J lost 7 bases, and 10 bases stayed unmatched.

The J gene is TRBJ1-2, the V gene TRBV5-1; no firm D call. V gave up 1 base and J gave up 4 bases, with 5 bases separating them. This CDR3 is built from 12 residues. CDR1 is SGHRS, CDR2 YFSETQ, per germline. CDR3 bases: TGCGCCAGCAGCTTGAGCGGCTATGGCTACACCTTC. Encoded protein: CASSLSGYGYTF.

The chain recombines TRBV29-1 with TRBJ1-5, with a possible D match to TRBD1 (5 bases). The CDR3 has 13 residues. Germline CDR1 reads SQVTM; CDR2 reads ANQGSEA. The germline V and J ends were trimmed by 7 bases and 3 bases, with 13 bases remaining between them. This CDR3 reads CSAQGSINQPQHF. The CDR3 nucleotides are TGCAGCGCCCAGGGCAGTATCAATCAGCCCCAGCATTTT.

This sequence joins TRBV5-8 and TRBJ2-3, with TRBD2 matching 7 bases. V shed 5 bases and J 2 bases; nucleotides not matched to a gene: 5. The CDR3 spans 14 residues. From germline, CDR1 is SGHTS and CDR2 YDEGEE. CDR3 nucleotides: TGTGCCAGCAGGAGGGGACTATTCACAGATACGCAGTATTTT. This gives the protein CASRRGLFTDTQYF.

V is TRBV7-9 and J is TRBJ1-2; D is undetermined. CDR1 is SEHNR and CDR2 is FQNEAQ in the germline V gene (reference sequence). CDR3 length equals 11 residues. The V end lost 1 base, the J end lost 8 bases, and 5 bases lay between the germline ends. The DNA for the CDR3 is TGTGCCAGCAGCTTAGGACAAGGCTACACCTTC. Amino acid sequence: CASSLGQGYTF. Full variable domain (missing parts from reference TRBV7-9 and TRBJ1-2): DTGVSQNPRHKITKRGQNVTFRCDPISEHNRLYWYRQTLGQGPEFLTYFQNEAQLEKSRLLSDRFSAERPKGSFSTLEIQRTEQGDSAMYLCASSLGQGYTFGSGTRLTVV.

V gene TRBV9 combines with J gene TRBJ2-5; unclear D gene. CDR3 length: 16 residues. Germline assignment: CDR1 SGDLS and CDR2 YYNGEE. V was pared by 0 bases and J by 2 bases, with 14 bases between. The CDR3 here is CASSVGGLPTQETQYF. The CDR3 DNA follows: TGTGCCAGCAGCGTAGGTGGCTTGCCCACACAAGAGACCCAGTACTTC.

This clone was seen just once. The chain recombines TRBV14 with TRBJ2-1; the D gene is possibly TRBD2 (6 bases). V lost 6 bases and J lost 0, with 18 bases in between. The CDR3 is 17 residues long. Looked up from germline, CDR1 is SGHDN and CDR2 is FVKESK. This CDR3 is CASRPLRDVSSYNEQFF. The CDR3 nucleotides read TGTGCCAGCAGACCCCTGCGGGACGTAAGCTCCTACAATGAGCAGTTCTTC.

The chain recombines TRBV21-1 with TRBJ2-5; the table's D call TRBD2 went unverified against the DNA. TRBV21-1 is shown as a pseudogene. This CDR3 spans 13 amino acids. CDR3 in amino acids: CASLERFQETQYF. The CDR3 nucleotides are TGTGCCAGCCTAGAGCGATTTCAAGAGACCCAGTACTTC.

This chain joins TRBV4-1 and TRBJ2-5, with D perhaps matching TRBD1 (6 bases). The germline V and J ends were trimmed by 0 bases and 5 bases, with 19 bases remaining between them. Looked up from germline, CDR1 is MGHRA and CDR2 is YSYEKL. This CDR3 has 17 residues. In DNA form, the CDR3 reads TGCGCCAGCAGCCAAGATTGGATAACAGGGTCCCGGGAGACCCAGTACTTC. Translation gives CASSQDWITGSRETQYF.

The gene calls are TRBV5-1 and TRBJ2-1, with 14 bases lining up with TRBD2. V gave up 4 bases and J gave up 9 bases; unmatched junction bases: 6. Germline assignment: CDR1 SGHRS and CDR2 YFSETQ. The CDR3 length is 15 residues. The chain's CDR3 is CASSPGLAGGIEQFF. CDR3 bases: TGCGCCAGCAGCCCCGGACTAGCGGGGGGTATTGAGCAGTTCTTC. The full variable domain, rest sourced from reference TRBV5-1 and TRBJ2-1, is KAGVTQTPRYLIKTRGQQVTLSCSPISGHRSVSWYQQTPGQGLQFLFEYFSETQRNKGNFPGRFSGRQFSNSRSEMNVSTLELGDSALYLCASSPGLAGGIEQFFGPGTRLTVL.

A few counts support this clone. V is TRBV10-3 and J is TRBJ2-7; TRBD1 matches 8 bases. Losses at the gene ends were 6 bases for V and 1 base for J; bases not matched to a gene: 8. This CDR3 is built from 15 residues. In germline, CDR1 is ENHRY, CDR2 SYGVKD. In DNA, the CDR3 is TGTGCCATCAGGGATCCGGGACAGGTGTCCTACGAGCAGTACTTC. Amino acids: CAIRDPGQVSYEQYF.

The rearrangement joins TRBV11-2 to TRBJ2-1, with D possibly being TRBD1 (5 bases). V lost 2 bases and J lost 13, with 18 bases in between. CDR1 SGHAT and CDR2 FQNNGV come from the germline V gene. The CDR3 contains 14 residues. The CDR3 sequence: CASSLYLDSKQQFF. In DNA form, the CDR3 reads TGTGCCAGCAGCTTATATCTCGACAGCAAGCAACAGTTCTTC. The full variable domain, completed using reference TRBV11-2 and TRBJ2-1, is EAGVAQSPRYKIIEKRQSVAFWCNPISGHATLYWYQQILGQGPKLLIQFQNNGVVDDSQLPKDRFSAERLKGVDSTLKIQPAKLEDSAVYLCASSLYLDSKQQFFGPGTRLTVL.

The chain has TRBV28 and TRBJ2-1; D may be TRBD2 (6 bases). Trimming took off 4 bases at V and 4 bases at J, with 17 bases between the two ends. Germline CDR1 reads MDHEN; CDR2 reads SYDVKM. The length of the CDR3 is 16 residues. CDR3 bases: TGTGCCAGCAGTTCCTCGGGACTTAGGGGATACAATGAGCAGTTCTTC. It translates to CASSSSGLRGYNEQFF.

This chain uses TRBV10-3 with TRBJ2-5; 8 bases are shared with TRBD2. Looked up from germline, CDR1 is ENHRY and CDR2 is SYGVKD. This CDR3 is 16 amino acids long. Trimming cost V 8 bases and J 3 bases; bases outside gene matches: 14. CDR3 loop: CAIPSRGGGSEETQYF. Written as DNA, the CDR3 is TGTGCCATCCCGTCCCGGGGGGGAGGGAGCGAAGAGACCCAGTACTTC.

This clone has a handful of counts. The CDR3 DNA reads TGTGCCAGCAGTTTGACACTTGCTAACTATGGCTACACCTTC. This translates into CASSLTLANYGYTF. The chain has TRBV28 and TRBJ1-2, with D unclear. The CDR3 has 14 residues. Germline CDR1 MDHEN, CDR2 SYDVKM. V was pared by 3 bases and J by 0 bases, with 8 bases between.

The rearrangement joins TRBV30 to TRBJ1-3; D gene unclear. Germline values: CDR1 GTSNPN, CDR2 SVGIG (reference sequence). The germline V and J ends were trimmed by 4 bases and 2 bases, with 6 bases remaining between them. This CDR3 is 12 amino acids long. The CDR3 sequence: CAWIRTGNTIYF. The CDR3 region has the DNA TGTGCCTGGATCCGGACTGGAAACACCATATATTTT. Variable domain in full (rest from reference TRBV30 and TRBJ1-3): SQTIHQWPATLVQPVGSPLSLECTVEGTSNPNLYWYRQAAGRGLQLLFYSVGIGQISSEVPQNLSASRPQDRQFILSSKKLLLSDSGFYLCAWIRTGNTIYFGEGSWLTVV.

This sequence joins TRBV6-1 and TRBJ1-2; D is uncertain. In germline, CDR1 is MNHNS, CDR2 SASEGT. Trimming cost V 4 bases and J 5 bases, with 8 bases left between them. This CDR3 is 12 amino acids long. CDR3 bases: TGTGCCAGCAGTGTATTGGGGTATGGCTACACCTTC. Its protein product is CASSVLGYGYTF.

Here the CDR3 reads CASSQVSGGNEQYF. The CDR3 nucleotides read TGTGCCAGCAGCCAAGTATCAGGGGGCAACGAGCAGTACTTC. This chain uses TRBV4-2 with TRBJ2-7; 8 bases line up with TRBD1. The CDR3 spans 14 residues. Germline CDR1 LGHNA, CDR2 YNFKEQ. With 1 base clipped from V and 5 bases from J, the junction kept 4 bases outside the gene matches.

The chain carries TRBV28 and TRBJ1-2; 8 bases are a match to TRBD1. V lost 6 bases to trimming and J lost 5 bases; unmatched junction nucleotides: 14. CDR3 length: 16 amino acids. Germline CDR1 is MDHEN and CDR2 is SYDVKM. CDR3 sequence (DNA): TGTGCCAGCAGAACCACTTGGACAGGGAGGAGGTATGGCTACACCTTC. Its protein is CASRTTWTGRRYGYTF.

There are a few counts of this clone. J is TRBJ1-1 and V is TRBV19; no clear D. The CDR3 contains 13 residues. V lost 5 bases and J lost 6, with 13 bases in between. Germline assignment: CDR1 LNHDA and CDR2 SQIVND (reference sequence). CDR3 amino acids: CASSLAASPEAFF. CDR3 sequence (DNA): TGTGCCAGTAGTCTCGCGGCCTCCCCTGAAGCTTTCTTT.

CDR3 sequence: CASSSRGVSNTEAFF. The DNA for the CDR3 is TGCGCCAGCAGCTCCCGTGGGGTCTCGAACACTGAAGCTTTCTTT. V is TRBV5-1 and J is TRBJ1-1; D is unresolved. CDR1 SGHRS and CDR2 YFSETQ come from the germline V gene. V lost 3 bases and J 1 base, leaving 13 bases between the germline ends. This CDR3 is built from 15 residues.